Each of the 20 T cell receptor beta chains below was sequenced from the same sample in a study of GPR56 and killer-like receptors on CD4 memory cells. Each CDR3 protein gets one entry in TCRdb, which reprocessed the reads and gives no DNA. Listed are about 2,200 distinct CDR3 sequences; approximately 5.2% falls within the top ten. Cells were FACS-enriched into one of five CD4+ populations defined by killer cell lectin-like receptor and GPR56 expression. Source material: memory CD4+ T cells from blood. Every receptor here comes from a human donor in good health.

Frequency places this clonotype as medium-sized. J is TRBJ1-4 and V is TRBV7-9. CDR1 and CDR2 (germline): SEHNR, FQNEAQ (reference sequence). The CDR3 sequence is 16 residues long. CDR3: CASSLAVGATNEKLFF.

According to its frequency, this clonotype is medium-sized (0.01 to 0.1%). V gene TRBV19 combines with J gene TRBJ2-4; without DNA, the TCRdb call of TRBD1 cannot be checked. The length of the CDR3 is 15 residues. The V gene's germline CDR1 is LNHDA and CDR2 SQIVND (reference sequence). The CDR3 spells CASGERTGTKNIQYF.

This clonotype ranks as medium-sized in terms of frequency. V is TRBV29-1 and J is TRBJ1-1. This CDR3 has 14 amino acids. Germline values: CDR1 SQVTM, CDR2 ANQGSEA. This chain's CDR3 is CSVHPSLQNTEAFF. Looking up the rest from reference TRBV29-1 and TRBJ1-1 gives the full variable domain: SAVISQKPSRDICQRGTSLTIQCQVDSQVTMMFWYRQQPGQSLTLIATANQGSEATYESGFVIDKFPISRPNLTFSTLTVSNMSPEDSSIYLCSVHPSLQNTEAFFGQGTRLTVV.

The CDR3 here is CASSLGGTLFGRKGYTF. This chain connects TRBV5-5 to TRBJ1-2; with no DNA, the TCRdb D assignment of TRBD1 cannot be verified. The CDR3 loop spans 17 amino acids. The germline gives CDR1 SGHKS, CDR2 YYEKEE (reference sequence).

This chain uses TRBV7-2 with TRBJ1-2; as DNA is missing, the TRBD1 call by TCRdb cannot be tested. Germline-derived CDR1 and CDR2 are SGHTA and FQGNSA. The CDR3 runs 16 residues. The CDR3 loop is CASSLGGQGGNYGYTF.

The V and J genes are TRBV15 and TRBJ2-7; TCRdb outputs TRBD1, but without DNA this stays unchecked. The germline gives CDR1 LNHNV, CDR2 YYDKDF (reference sequence). The CDR3 runs 15 residues. CDR3 loop: CATSRGQGGNYEQYF.

This chain connects TRBV11-2 to TRBJ2-7; TCRdb's D gene call, TRBD2, goes unchecked for lack of DNA. From germline, CDR1 is SGHAT and CDR2 FQNNGV. The CDR3 totals 12 residues. CDR3 protein: CASSWERRKQYF.

The chain combines TRBV20-1 with TRBJ2-5; TCRdb selects TRBD1, and the lack of DNA leaves this call unchecked. The CDR3 loop spans 15 amino acids. Germline assignment: CDR1 DFQATT and CDR2 SNEGSKA (reference sequence). The CDR3 loop reads CSAGHAQGGPKTQYF.

Considering frequency, this clonotype is medium-sized (0.01 to 0.1%). The chain carries TRBV7-2 and TRBJ2-5; TCRdb's D gene call, TRBD1, goes unchecked for lack of DNA. Germline loops: CDR1 SGHTA, CDR2 FQGNSA. The length of the CDR3 is 15 residues. The CDR3 loop is CASSSWTGWDETQYF.

Measured by frequency, this clonotype is large. The chain has TRBV19 and TRBJ2-2; lacking DNA, the TRBD2 call made by TCRdb goes unchecked. Germline-derived CDR1 and CDR2 are LNHDA and SQIVND (reference sequence). The CDR3 spans 16 residues. This CDR3 is CASTSGRARITGELFF.

J is TRBJ1-4 and V is TRBV20-1; TCRdb gives TRBD1 as the D gene, but with no DNA this cannot be confirmed. Looked up from germline, CDR1 is DFQATT and CDR2 is SNEGSKA (reference sequence). This CDR3 is built from 14 residues. The CDR3 sequence is CSAGQGATNEKLFF.

This clonotype is medium-sized by frequency. This chain uses TRBV18 with TRBJ1-5; TCRdb calls TRBD1, which cannot be checked without DNA. The CDR3 length is 14 residues. The germline V gene has CDR1 KGHSH and CDR2 LQKENI. The CDR3 protein is CASSPQQGDQPQHF.

The rearrangement uses TRBV20-1 and TRBJ2-5; there is no DNA to check the TCRdb D call of TRBD1. This CDR3 is 15 amino acids long. Germline CDR1 and CDR2: DFQATT and SNEGSKA (reference sequence). The CDR3 region is CSTRRSGTGGETQYF.

This clonotype shows up as large by frequency. The chain is built from TRBV6-2 or TRBV6-3 and TRBJ2-1; lacking DNA, the TRBD1 call made by TCRdb goes unchecked. Germline loops: CDR1 MNHEY, CDR2 SVGEGT. There are 16 residues in the CDR3. CDR3 sequence: CASFPRGQSSYNEQFF.

Frequency places this clonotype as medium-sized (0.01 to 0.1%). The chain uses TRBV10-1 and TRBJ1-5. The CDR3 totals 13 residues. CDR1 WNHNN and CDR2 SYGVQD come from the germline V gene (reference sequence). This chain's CDR3 is CASSESQNQPQHF.

The V call is TRBV4-1, the J call TRBJ2-1; as DNA is missing, the TRBD2 call by TCRdb cannot be tested. Per germline, CDR1 MGHRA and CDR2 YSYEKL. This CDR3 contains 18 residues. This chain's CDR3 is CASSQAQRGGLGYNEQFF.

CDR3 loop: CASSLAGTGVFMAFF. The rearrangement joins TRBV12-3 or TRBV12-4 to TRBJ1-1; TCRdb lists TRBD1, though no DNA is available to test this call. The CDR3 is 15 residues long.

The chain has TRBV19 and TRBJ2-7; the TCRdb call, TRBD2, lacks DNA for checking. Germline-derived CDR1 and CDR2 are LNHDA and SQIVND (reference sequence). The length of the CDR3 is 14 residues. Here the CDR3 reads CATGGLAGYNEQFF. Based on the CDR3 plus reference TRBV19 and TRBJ2-7, the full variable domain is DGGITQSPKYLFRKEGQNVTLSCEQNLNHDAMYWYRQDPGQGLRLIYYSQIVNDFQKGDIAEGYSVSREKKESFPLTVTSAQKNPTAFYLCATGGLAGYNEQFFGPGTRLTVT.

This chain joins TRBV28 and TRBJ2-5; without DNA, the TCRdb call of TRBD1 cannot be checked. CDR3 length equals 14 residues. The germline CDR1 and CDR2 sequences are MDHEN and SYDVKM. The CDR3 here is CASSQPLGKETQYF.

This clonotype ranks as medium-sized in terms of frequency. This chain joins TRBV12-3 or TRBV12-4 and TRBJ2-3. CDR3 length: 14 residues. CDR3 sequence: CASSFSGGTDTQYF.